The present T cell receptor (beta chain) was sequenced within a study of T cells in Graves' hyperthyroidism and ophthalmopathy. CDR3 length: 15 amino acids. Germline V gene sequence: CDR1 SEHNR, CDR2 FQNEAQ (reference sequence). The V gene end was trimmed by 6 bases and the J gene end by 5 bases; junction bases not matched to a gene: 12. What was amplified from RNA transcripts were TCR beta CDR3 regions. Researchers ran a first-round RT-PCR on the TCR CDR3 using the HTBI primer set. MiXCR, applied by TCRdb to the multiplex PCR reads, yields one record per CDR3 protein. The sample lists about 760,000 distinct CDR3 sequences, about 35% occurring once. Patients counted as stable if ophthalmopathy did not develop within 18 months.

The sample taken for sequencing was blood. The source of this sequence is a woman aged 40 to 49 with Graves' hyperthyroidism. The gene calls are TRBV7-9 and TRBJ1-2; 7 bases align to TRBD1. Here the CDR3 DNA reads TGTGCCAGCAGTCAGCGGTCCCAGGGGGTTTATGGCTACACCTTC. This codes for CASSQRSQGVYGYTF.